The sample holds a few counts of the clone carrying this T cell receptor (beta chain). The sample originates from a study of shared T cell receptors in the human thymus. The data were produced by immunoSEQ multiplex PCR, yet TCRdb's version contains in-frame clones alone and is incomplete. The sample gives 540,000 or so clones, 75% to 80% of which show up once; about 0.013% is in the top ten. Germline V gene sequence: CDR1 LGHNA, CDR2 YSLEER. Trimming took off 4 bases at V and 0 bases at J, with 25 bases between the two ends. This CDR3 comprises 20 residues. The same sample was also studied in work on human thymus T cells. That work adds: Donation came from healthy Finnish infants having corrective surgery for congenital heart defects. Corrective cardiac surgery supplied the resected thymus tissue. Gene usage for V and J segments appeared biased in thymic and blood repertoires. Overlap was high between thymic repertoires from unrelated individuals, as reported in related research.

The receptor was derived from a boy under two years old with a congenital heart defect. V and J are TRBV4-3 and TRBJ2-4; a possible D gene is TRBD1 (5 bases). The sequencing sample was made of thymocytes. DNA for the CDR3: TGCGCCAGCAGCCGGAATTTAACAGGACCAACCAGGATAGCCAAAAACATTCAGTACTTC. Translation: CASSRNLTGPTRIAKNIQYF.